The 18 T cell receptor beta chains below were found in one sample sequenced in a study of blood T cells in healthy people across ages (dated by TCRdb to the mid-2010s). Library generation was performed with 5' RACE. Sequenced on an Illumina HiSeq 2500. A second about 7 to 11 cycle PCR used a sample-barcoded 5' primer and a J-beta primer mix. The public reads were reprocessed in TCRdb via fastp at Q25 and MiXCR, keeping in-frame beta chains. Rows merge per CDR3 protein into single entries with the most common DNA and genes. The sample table shows fewer than 800,000 distinct CDR3 sequences, and under 25% are seen once. More than 3% of the sample is held by the ten biggest clonotypes. Sequencing was carried out using blood. Source of these receptors: a man in his 70s in good health.

The chain's CDR3 is CSASFRVGLDNEQFF. CDR3 sequence (DNA): TGCAGTGCTAGCTTTCGGGTGGGGCTAGACAATGAGCAGTTCTTC. V usage is TRBV20-1 and J usage is TRBJ2-1; D is possibly TRBD1 (5 bases). The germline V and J ends were trimmed by 3 bases and 5 bases, with 17 bases remaining between them. In germline, CDR1 is DFQATT, CDR2 SNEGSKA (reference sequence). The CDR3 is made up of 15 amino acids.

This clonotype came up a few times. This chain joins TRBV6-2 or TRBV6-3 and TRBJ2-7; D is unclear. The CDR3 has 13 residues. The ends were cut back, 0 bases at V and 5 bases at J, with 8 bases in the middle. Per the germline V gene, CDR1 is MNHEY and CDR2 is SVGEGT. CDR3 in amino acids: CASSYSGFDEQYF. The CDR3 DNA is TGTGCCAGCAGTTACTCTGGGTTCGACGAGCAGTACTTC.

In DNA form, the CDR3 reads TGTGCCAGCAGTTCCTTGGACAGGGCGAAAGACTCTGGGGCCAACGTCCTGACTTTC. It is translated as CASSSLDRAKDSGANVLTF. The V gene is TRBV28, the J gene TRBJ2-6; 8 nucleotides line up with TRBD1. This CDR3 comprises 19 residues. The germline CDR1 and CDR2 sequences are MDHEN and SYDVKM. After removal of 4 bases from V and 0 bases from J, the junction contained 11 bases not matched to a gene.

The CDR3 nucleotides read TGTGCCAGCACCACAACAGGGAAGCAAGAGACCCAGTACTTC. Residues: CASTTTGKQETQYF. The rearrangement joins TRBV28 to TRBJ2-5, with D perhaps matching TRBD1 (6 bases). Trimming stripped 7 bases from V and 2 bases from J, with 14 bases between. The V gene's germline CDR1 is MDHEN and CDR2 SYDVKM. The CDR3 is made up of 14 amino acids. Full variable domain (rest looked up from reference TRBV28 and TRBJ2-5): DVKVTQSSRYLVKRTGEKVFLECVQDMDHENMFWYRQDPGLGLRLIYFSYDVKMKEKGDIPEGYSVSREKKERFSLILESASTNQTSMYLCASTTTGKQETQYFGPGTRLLVL.

This clonotype was found a few times. The V gene is TRBV7-8, the J gene TRBJ1-2, with D perhaps matching TRBD1 (5 bases). Deletions cut 3 bases from V and 5 bases from J, with 13 bases between. Germline V gives CDR1 SGHVS, CDR2 FQNEAQ. The length of the CDR3 is 14 residues. The chain's CDR3 is CASSFRQGRYGYTF. CDR3 DNA sequence: TGTGCCAGCAGCTTTAGGCAGGGACGGTATGGCTACACCTTC.

The J gene is TRBJ1-2, the V gene TRBV7-9, with 7 bases that match TRBD1. The J segment lost 2 bases and the V segment lost 3 bases, leaving 6 bases of the junction unmatched. The CDR3 loop spans 15 amino acids. The V gene's germline CDR1 is SEHNR and CDR2 FQNEAQ (reference sequence). In DNA, the CDR3 is TGTGCCAGCAGCTTTAATAGGGGACAGAACTATGGCTACACCTTC. It is translated as CASSFNRGQNYGYTF.

This clonotype was seen only once. Here the CDR3 DNA reads TGTGCCAGCAGCCCTCGGGACACCATGAACACTGAAGCTTTCTTT. Translated: CASSPRDTMNTEAFF. The rearrangement uses TRBV9 and TRBJ1-1, with D possibly being TRBD1 (6 bases). The CDR3 contains 15 residues. Germline loops: CDR1 SGDLS, CDR2 YYNGEE. Between the trimmed V and J ends, which lost 4 bases and 0 bases, there was a span of 13 bases.

J is TRBJ2-5 and V is TRBV9; either TRBD1 or TRBD2 may supply D (6 bases each). Germline values: CDR1 SGDLS, CDR2 YYNGEE. The CDR3 totals 14 residues. The V end lost 3 bases, the J end lost 4 bases, and 13 bases lay between the germline ends. CDR3 amino acids: CASSDVGGLETQYF. The CDR3 DNA sequence: TGTGCCAGCAGCGACGTTGGGGGGCTAGAGACCCAGTACTTC.

V gene TRBV29-1 combines with J gene TRBJ2-7, with 7 bases that match TRBD2. Germline V gene sequence: CDR1 SQVTM, CDR2 ANQGSEA. CDR3 length: 11 amino acids. The trim removed 7 bases at V and 5 bases at J, leaving 5 bases unmatched. The CDR3 DNA sequence: TGCAGCGCCCTGCTAGCGGACGAGCAGTACTTC. This sequence encodes CSALLADEQYF.

Here the CDR3 DNA reads TGTGCCAGCGGGCCGGCGGGACAGTCCTACGAGCAGTACTTC. Translating it yields CASGPAGQSYEQYF. V and J are TRBV12-3 or TRBV12-4 and TRBJ2-7; the D gene is possibly TRBD1 (7 bases). This CDR3 has 14 amino acids. With 8 bases removed from V and 1 base from J, the gap between germline ends came to 15 bases.

The chain uses TRBV24-1 and TRBJ2-1; 13 bases line up with TRBD2. The CDR3 consists of 16 residues. Per the germline V gene, CDR1 is KGHDR and CDR2 is SFDVKD. Trimming cost V 4 bases and J 5 bases; bases outside gene matches: 4. In DNA form, the CDR3 reads TGTGCCACCAGTGAACCTGGGACTAGCGGGGACAATGAGCAGTTCTTC. Its translation is CATSEPGTSGDNEQFF.

The rearrangement links TRBV12-3 or TRBV12-4 to TRBJ1-1; tentatively, D is TRBD1 (6 bases). The CDR3 contains 13 residues. Trimming removed 4 bases from V and 4 bases from J, with 10 bases in between. In DNA form, the CDR3 reads TGTGCCAGCAGTTCCACAGGGTTCACTGAAGCTTTCTTT. It is translated as CASSSTGFTEAFF.

The CDR3 spells CSASLRRDLFNEQFF. The CDR3 region has the DNA TGCAGTGCTAGCCTAAGGCGAGACCTTTTCAATGAGCAGTTCTTC. This sequence joins TRBV20-1 and TRBJ2-5; D gene uncertain. The J call may be wrong; the DNA end is better matched by TRBJ2-1. The CDR3 extends over 15 amino acids. Germline lookup yields CDR1 DFQATT and CDR2 SNEGSKA (reference sequence).

The rearrangement uses TRBV20-1 and TRBJ1-1; 8 bases match TRBD1. V lost 3 bases, J lost 7 bases, and 4 bases stayed unmatched. Germline assignment: CDR1 DFQATT and CDR2 SNEGSKA (reference sequence). The CDR3 loop spans 12 amino acids. CDR3 protein: CSASRGRGEAFF. DNA for the CDR3: TGCAGTGCTAGCAGGGGGCGGGGTGAAGCTTTCTTT.

The chain joins TRBV7-2 to TRBJ2-7; 10 nucleotides line up with TRBD2. The CDR3 contains 16 residues. The germline V gene encodes CDR1 SGHTA and CDR2 FQGNSA. Germline trimming cut 9 bases from V and 9 bases from J; bases unmatched to any gene: 20. CDR3 sequence: CASSSGRGSLRVGQYF. The CDR3 nucleotides are TGTGCCAGTTCTAGCGGGAGAGGGAGTCTGCGAGTCGGGCAGTACTTC.

Turning to this clonotype: A much larger clonotype is one base distant, so this may be a read error. The V call is TRBV12-3 or TRBV12-4, the J call TRBJ2-3; 11 bases line up with TRBD1. This CDR3 has 15 residues. V lost 7 bases, J lost 5 bases, and 8 bases stayed unmatched. CDR3 coding DNA: TGTGCCAGCAACACTTGGACAGGGGGCGAAGATACGCAGTATTTT. This codes for CASNTWTGGEDTQYF.

The V and J genes are TRBV12-3 or TRBV12-4 and TRBJ2-3, with 11 bases identical to TRBD2. Losses at the gene ends were 3 bases for V and 6 bases for J; bases not matched to a gene: 5. The length of the CDR3 is 15 residues. CDR3 loop: CASSLSSGGVDTQYF. The CDR3 DNA is TGTGCCAGCAGTTTGAGTAGCGGGGGGGTGGATACGCAGTATTTT.

The chain uses TRBV28 and TRBJ2-7; D remains unclear. Germline V gene lookup returns CDR1 MDHEN and CDR2 SYDVKM. The CDR3 is 14 residues long. Trimming left V 5 bases short and J 7 bases short, with 18 bases between. CDR3: CASSPPGPPIEQYF. The CDR3 DNA follows: TGTGCCAGCAGTCCGCCCGGACCCCCGATAGAGCAGTACTTC.